A few counts support the clone carrying this TCR beta chain. Its cognate antigen is unknown. Germline CDR1 MNHNS, CDR2 SASEGT. V was pared by 2 bases and J by 0 bases, with 14 bases between. The CDR3 is 17 residues long. This record belongs to a study of T cell repertoires in cytomegalovirus infection. Study-wide context: Public TCR beta signatures provided an indication of both CMV infection and a matching HLA type.

TCRdb used MiXCR to reprocess the reads, holding one entry per CDR3 protein. Of about 830,000 distinct CDR3 sequences in the sample, around a third were seen once. Broader study findings: Clonotype analysis showed dominance of the ex vivo response by HLA-C-restricted CMV-specific TCR beta clonotypes.

This sequence joins TRBV6-1 and TRBJ1-5, with unresolved D. The TCR was taken from a human donor in good health (CMV status not recorded). Some clones in this sample may be carry-over from other donors' samples. This material consisted of cultured CD8+ T cells from PBMCs, taken from culture after CMV antigen stimulation. CDR3 nucleotide sequence: TGTGCCAGCAGTGAAAGGGTTTGGGGATATAGCAATCAGCCCCAGCATTTT. As protein: CASSERVWGYSNQPQHF.